The 28 T cell receptor beta chains in this list originate from one sample, sequenced in a study of high-grade serous ovarian cancer treatment subgroups. The protocol was immunoSEQ multiplex PCR, while the TCRdb copy is restricted to in-frame clones and leaves out a portion. Here the sample spans 35,000 to 45,000 clones, 75% to 85% being singletons. The tumor samples were collected prior to definitive surgery or chemotherapy. The sample comprised tumor tissue. These receptors originate from a human donor with high-grade serous ovarian cancer.

This clone was detected only a few times. The chain recombines TRBV13 with TRBJ2-2, with D unresolved. The germline V gene has CDR1 PRHDT and CDR2 FYEKMQ (reference sequence). The CDR3 spans 14 residues. Between the trimmed V and J ends, which lost 5 bases and 6 bases, there was a span of 13 bases. The CDR3: CASSGPDGPGELFF. CDR3 nucleotides: TGTGCCAGCAGCGGCCCGGATGGGCCCGGGGAGCTGTTTTTT.

This rearrangement joins TRBV30 to TRBJ1-6; D is unresolved. The CDR3 loop spans 13 amino acids. Germline loops: CDR1 GTSNPN, CDR2 SVGIG (reference sequence). The V end lost 0 bases, the J end lost 7 bases, and 7 bases lay between the germline ends. The CDR3 loop reads CAWSVRWNSPLHF. The DNA of the CDR3 is TGTGCCTGGAGTGTACGGTGGAATTCACCCCTCCACTTT.

For the CDR3, the DNA is TGCGCCAGCAGCCAAGATAGGCACCCACAAGAGACCCAGTACTTC. It translates to CASSQDRHPQETQYF. The chain combines TRBV4-1 with TRBJ2-5; D not resolved. V dropped 0 bases and J dropped 2 bases, with 10 bases sitting between them. Per germline, CDR1 MGHRA and CDR2 YSYEKL. This CDR3 has 15 amino acids.

The chain is built from TRBV6-6 and TRBJ2-5; a weak D match, TRBD1 (6 bases). CDR1 is MNHNY, CDR2 SVGAGI, per germline (reference sequence). CDR3 size: 15 residues. V lost 1 base and J lost 2, with 11 bases in between. The CDR3 DNA is TGTGCCAGCAGTTACTTTGGCAGGGGTCAAGAGACCCAGTACTTC. Protein: CASSYFGRGQETQYF.

V is TRBV5-1 and J is TRBJ2-5, with 11 bases fitting TRBD2. Germline CDR1 SGHRS, CDR2 YFSETQ. The CDR3 has 16 amino acids. J gave up 2 bases and V 4 bases, and 7 bases lay outside the gene matches. CDR3 residues: CASSGGTSGVQETQYF. In DNA, the CDR3 is TGCGCCAGCAGCGGGGGGACTAGCGGAGTTCAAGAGACCCAGTACTTC. Using reference TRBV5-1 and TRBJ2-5 for the parts outside the CDR3, the full variable domain is KAGVTQTPRYLIKTRGQQVTLSCSPISGHRSVSWYQQTPGQGLQFLFEYFSETQRNKGNFPGRFSGRQFSNSRSEMNVSTLELGDSALYLCASSGGTSGVQETQYFGPGTRLLVL.

V and J are TRBV7-2 and TRBJ2-7; D might be TRBD1 (6 bases). The CDR3 spans 16 residues. Germline V gives CDR1 SGHTA, CDR2 FQGNSA. The V end was cut by 3 bases, the J end by 2 bases, with 17 bases between. CDR3 residues: CASSFRRQAPAYEQYF. The CDR3 coding sequence is TGTGCCAGCAGCTTTAGGCGACAGGCCCCAGCCTACGAGCAGTACTTC.

The genes are TRBV19 and TRBJ1-5; 7 bases are shared with TRBD1. Germline V gives CDR1 LNHDA, CDR2 SQIVND (reference sequence). The V segment lost 1 base and the J segment 3 bases; nucleotides outside the gene matches: 12. This CDR3 region has 18 residues. CDR3 bases: TGTGCCAGTAGTATAGTTCCCCCAATCAGGGGGAACAATCAGCCCCAGCATTTT. It yields the protein CASSIVPPIRGNNQPQHF.

The chain combines TRBV7-9 with TRBJ2-7; D is unresolved. Looked up from germline, CDR1 is SEHNR and CDR2 is FQNEAQ (reference sequence). The CDR3 length is 12 residues. V lost 2 bases, J lost 3 bases, and 5 bases lay in between. This CDR3 is CASSLRHYEQYF. The CDR3 nucleotides read TGTGCCAGCAGCTTACGACACTACGAGCAGTACTTC. Full variable domain (rest looked up from reference TRBV7-9 and TRBJ2-7): DTGVSQNPRHKITKRGQNVTFRCDPISEHNRLYWYRQTLGQGPEFLTYFQNEAQLEKSRLLSDRFSAERPKGSFSTLEIQRTEQGDSAMYLCASSLRHYEQYFGPGTRLTVT.

The V and J genes are TRBV14 and TRBJ1-4, with D maybe TRBD1 (5 bases). Trimming shortened V by 4 bases and J by 2 bases, and 8 bases separated the two germline ends. The CDR3 contains 14 residues. CDR1 is SGHDN, CDR2 FVKESK, per germline. The CDR3 bases are TGTGCCAGCAGCCCCGGGGACACTAATGAAAAACTGTTTTTT. Encoded protein: CASSPGDTNEKLFF.

The chain links TRBV4-1 to TRBJ1-2; tentative D call: TRBD1 (6 bases). Trimming removed 1 base at V and 4 bases at J, with 16 bases between. Per germline, CDR1 MGHRA and CDR2 YSYEKL. The CDR3 is 16 amino acids. Here the CDR3 reads CASSQVLRGGLYGYTF. In DNA, the CDR3 is TGCGCCAGCAGCCAAGTCCTCAGGGGAGGTCTCTATGGCTACACCTTC.

The chain uses TRBV10-3 and TRBJ1-4; D is unclear. V was trimmed by 2 bases and J by 8 bases, leaving 3 bases between them. This CDR3 contains 11 residues. The V gene's germline CDR1 is ENHRY and CDR2 SYGVKD. Written as DNA, the CDR3 is TGTGCCATCAGTGAGGGGGAAAAACTGTTTTTT. Translated, it gives CAISEGEKLFF.

J is TRBJ2-1 and V is TRBV5-4; 12 bases are shared with TRBD2. In germline, CDR1 is SGHNT, CDR2 YYREEE (reference sequence). V lost 6 bases to trimming and J lost 8 bases; unmatched junction nucleotides: 15. The CDR3 covers 17 residues. CDR3 nucleotides: TGTGCCAGCACACAGGGGACTAGCGGGCATGGTTATTATGAGCAGTTCTTC. Translation gives CASTQGTSGHGYYEQFF.

V usage is TRBV6-5 and J usage is TRBJ1-4; D possibly corresponds to TRBD1 (5 bases). CDR1 MNHEY and CDR2 SVGAGI come from the germline V gene. Trimming stripped 5 bases from V and 8 bases from J, with 18 bases between. This CDR3 has 15 amino acids. Written as DNA, the CDR3 is TGTGCCAGCAGTCGCGACAGAGAATCCAACGAAAAACTGTTTTTT. Its translation: CASSRDRESNEKLFF.

V gene TRBV5-4 combines with J gene TRBJ2-2; D remains unclear. V was clipped by 10 bases and J by 3 bases, with 13 bases between them. There are 13 residues in the CDR3. Germline V lookup: CDR1 SGHNT, CDR2 YYREEE (reference sequence). The DNA of the CDR3 is TGTGCCTCCAATCGAAGGGACACCGGGGAGCTGTTTTTT. It specifies CASNRRDTGELFF. The whole variable domain, remainder taken from reference TRBV5-4 and TRBJ2-2, is ETGVTQSPTHLIKTRGQQVTLRCSSQSGHNTVSWYQQALGQGPQFIFQYYREEENGRGNFPPRFSGLQFPNYSSELNVNALELDDSALYLCASNRRDTGELFFGEGSRLTVL.

This clone has just one count. J is TRBJ2-3 and V is TRBV4-2; TRBD1 might be the D (7 bases). Germline V lookup: CDR1 LGHNA, CDR2 YNFKEQ. CDR3 size: 16 residues. V was pared by 3 bases and J by 3 bases, with 16 bases between. CDR3 nucleotide sequence: TGTGCCAGCAGCCACGGACAGGCCGGGGGAACAGATACGCAGTATTTT. Translating it yields CASSHGQAGGTDTQYF.

The chain joins TRBV11-2 to TRBJ1-4; TRBD1 might be the D (5 bases). The V end was cut by 0 bases, the J end by 0 bases, with 11 bases between. This CDR3 is built from 17 residues. CDR1 and CDR2 (germline): SGHAT, FQNNGV. The CDR3 loop reads CASSLERGTATNEKLFF. The CDR3 DNA is TGTGCCAGCAGCTTAGAGCGGGGGACGGCAACTAATGAAAAACTGTTTTTT.

J is TRBJ2-6 and V is TRBV9; 10 bases agree with TRBD1. After removal of 3 bases from V and 4 bases from J, the junction contained 10 bases not matched to a gene. Germline CDR1 reads SGDLS; CDR2 reads YYNGEE. The CDR3 is 18 amino acids. For the CDR3, the DNA is TGTGCCAGCAGCGAGGGCGGACAGGGGGTATTCGGGGCCAACGTCCTGACTTTC. Protein: CASSEGGQGVFGANVLTF. The full variable domain, rest sourced from reference TRBV9 and TRBJ2-6, is DSGVTQTPKHLITATGQRVTLRCSPRSGDLSVYWYQQSLDQGLQFLIQYYNGEERAKGNILERFSAQQFPDLHSELNLSSLELGDSALYFCASSEGGQGVFGANVLTFGAGSRLTVL.

This clone was picked up one time. The chain couples TRBV30 to TRBJ2-7; the D is unclear. Trimming pared 3 bases from V and 6 bases from J, leaving 18 bases between. Germline V gene sequence: CDR1 GTSNPN, CDR2 SVGIG (reference sequence). The CDR3 contains 14 residues. CDR3: CAWRVVARTGEQYF. The CDR3 bases are TGTGCCTGGAGGGTGGTGGCCCGGACGGGCGAGCAGTACTTC.

The sample holds one count of this clone. The chain is built from TRBV5-4 and TRBJ2-3; D remains unclear. The ends were cut back, 1 base at V and 6 bases at J, with 9 bases in the middle. The CDR3 has 13 residues. CDR1 and CDR2 from the germline V gene are SGHNT and YYREEE (reference sequence). The CDR3 nucleotides read TGTGCCAGCAGCTTGTCGCGGTCGGATACGCAGTATTTT. It specifies CASSLSRSDTQYF.

This chain uses TRBV19 with TRBJ1-4, with D unclear. The germline V and J ends were trimmed by 6 bases and 2 bases, with 13 bases remaining between them. CDR1 is LNHDA and CDR2 is SQIVND in the germline V gene (reference sequence). The CDR3 contains 15 residues. The CDR3 DNA reads as TGTGCCAGTAGCAAACGTCCCGTCACTAATGAAAAACTGTTTTTT. It is translated as CASSKRPVTNEKLFF.

This chain connects TRBV28 to TRBJ2-7, with D tentatively TRBD1 (5 bases). Germline loops: CDR1 MDHEN, CDR2 SYDVKM. CDR3 length: 15 residues. With 6 bases removed from V and 0 bases from J, the gap between germline ends came to 15 bases. The CDR3 protein is CASSPFRQFSYEQYF. Written as DNA, the CDR3 is TGTGCCAGCAGCCCCTTCCGACAGTTCTCCTACGAGCAGTACTTC.

This chain links TRBV2 with TRBJ2-3; D call uncertain. Germline V gene sequence: CDR1 SNHLY, CDR2 FYNNEI. V gave up 2 bases and J gave up 4 bases, with 16 bases separating them. This CDR3 is 16 amino acids long. As DNA, the CDR3 is TGTGCCAGCAGTGAAAGGGCAGGTAGTTGGTCAGATACGCAGTATTTT. This sequence encodes CASSERAGSWSDTQYF.

The V gene is TRBV4-1, the J gene TRBJ2-1; no definite D call. This CDR3 has 16 amino acids. Germline assignment: CDR1 MGHRA and CDR2 YSYEKL. Trimming took 6 bases from V and 0 from J, leaving 15 bases between them. CDR3 region: CASRLDRFRSYNEQFF. The CDR3 region has the DNA TGCGCCAGCAGACTTGACCGATTCCGCTCCTACAATGAGCAGTTCTTC.

This chain links TRBV9 with TRBJ2-1, with 9 bases that match TRBD2. After removal of 2 bases from V and 0 bases from J, the junction contained 12 bases not matched to a gene. The CDR3 loop spans 19 amino acids. The germline V gene has CDR1 SGDLS and CDR2 YYNGEE. The CDR3 reads CASSVGLAVSWSSYNEQFF. CDR3 in DNA: TGTGCCAGCAGCGTGGGACTAGCCGTATCCTGGAGCTCCTACAATGAGCAGTTCTTC.

This rearrangement joins TRBV15 to TRBJ2-7, with a tentative D call TRBD1 (6 bases). Trimming removed 3 bases at V and 0 bases at J, with 12 bases between. Germline CDR1 and CDR2: LNHNV and YYDKDF (reference sequence). CDR3 size: 15 residues. This CDR3 is CATSSGDMSSYEQYF. CDR3 DNA: TGTGCCACCAGCAGCGGGGACATGAGCTCCTACGAGCAGTACTTC. Full variable domain (remainder filled in from reference TRBV15 and TRBJ2-7): DAMVIQNPRYQVTQFGKPVTLSCSQTLNHNVMYWYQQKSSQAPKLLFHYYDKDFNNEADTPDNFQSRRPNTSFCFLDIRSPGLGDTAMYLCATSSGDMSSYEQYFGPGTRLTVT.

This chain uses TRBV27 with TRBJ2-7; no reliable D call. This CDR3 region has 11 residues. Between the trimmed V and J ends, which lost 8 bases and 2 bases, there was a span of 7 bases. Germline CDR1 is MNHEY and CDR2 is SMNVEV (reference sequence). The DNA of the CDR3 is TGTGCCAGCGGCACCACCTACGAGCAGTACTTC. Translation: CASGTTYEQYF.

The chain uses TRBV7-6 and TRBJ1-1; no clear D. This CDR3 is built from 14 residues. Germline lookup yields CDR1 SGHVS and CDR2 FNYEAQ. Between the trimmed V and J ends, which lost 5 bases and 0 bases, there was a span of 10 bases. The CDR3 DNA follows: TGTGCCAGCAGCCCGTCGGGAGTGAACACTGAAGCTTTCTTT. This translates into CASSPSGVNTEAFF.

The CDR3 coding sequence is TGTGCCAGTAGTATGCATATCGGACGCCAAGAGACCCAGTACTTC. Translating gives CASSMHIGRQETQYF. The J gene is TRBJ2-5, the V gene TRBV19; the D is unclear. This CDR3 spans 15 amino acids. The V gene's germline CDR1 is LNHDA and CDR2 SQIVND (reference sequence). V lost 3 bases to trimming and J lost 1 base, with 12 bases between them. Drawing the rest from reference TRBV19 and TRBJ2-5, the complete variable domain is DGGITQSPKYLFRKEGQNVTLSCEQNLNHDAMYWYRQDPGQGLRLIYYSQIVNDFQKGDIAEGYSVSREKKESFPLTVTSAQKNPTAFYLCASSMHIGRQETQYFGPGTRLLVL.